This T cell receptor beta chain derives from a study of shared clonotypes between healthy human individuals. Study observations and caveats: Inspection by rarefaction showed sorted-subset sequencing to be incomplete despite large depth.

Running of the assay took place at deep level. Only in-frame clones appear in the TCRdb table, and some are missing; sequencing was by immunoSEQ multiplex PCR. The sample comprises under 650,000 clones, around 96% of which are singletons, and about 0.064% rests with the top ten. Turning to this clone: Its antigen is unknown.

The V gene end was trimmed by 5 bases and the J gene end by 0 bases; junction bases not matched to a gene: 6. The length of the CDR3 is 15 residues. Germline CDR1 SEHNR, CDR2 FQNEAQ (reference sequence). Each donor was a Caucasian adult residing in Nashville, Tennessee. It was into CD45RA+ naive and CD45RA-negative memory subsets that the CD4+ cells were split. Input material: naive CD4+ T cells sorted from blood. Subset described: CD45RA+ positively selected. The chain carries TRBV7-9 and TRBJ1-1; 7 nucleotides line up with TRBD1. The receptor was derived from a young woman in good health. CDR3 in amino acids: CASSRDRYMNTEAFF. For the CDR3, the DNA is TGTGCCAGCAGCCGGGACAGATACATGAACACTGAAGCTTTCTTT.